The present T cell receptor (beta chain) was sequenced within a study of blood T cell repertoires in COVID-19. Sequencing used immunoSEQ multiplex PCR; TCRdb keeps in-frame clones, though not all of them. The sample has around 100,000 clones, roughly 80% seen once. Trimming took 2 bases from V and 0 from J, leaving 5 bases between them. CDR3 length: 14 residues. Looked up from germline, CDR1 is MNHEY and CDR2 is SVGEGT. The chain couples TRBV6-2 or TRBV6-3 to TRBJ2-1; no clear D. This TCR was sampled from a man aged 70 or older with active or convalescent COVID-19. The sample was peripheral blood. The CDR3 nucleotides are TGTGCCAGCAGTTACCTGAGCTCCTACAATGAGCAGTTCTTC. This translates into CASSYLSSYNEQFF.